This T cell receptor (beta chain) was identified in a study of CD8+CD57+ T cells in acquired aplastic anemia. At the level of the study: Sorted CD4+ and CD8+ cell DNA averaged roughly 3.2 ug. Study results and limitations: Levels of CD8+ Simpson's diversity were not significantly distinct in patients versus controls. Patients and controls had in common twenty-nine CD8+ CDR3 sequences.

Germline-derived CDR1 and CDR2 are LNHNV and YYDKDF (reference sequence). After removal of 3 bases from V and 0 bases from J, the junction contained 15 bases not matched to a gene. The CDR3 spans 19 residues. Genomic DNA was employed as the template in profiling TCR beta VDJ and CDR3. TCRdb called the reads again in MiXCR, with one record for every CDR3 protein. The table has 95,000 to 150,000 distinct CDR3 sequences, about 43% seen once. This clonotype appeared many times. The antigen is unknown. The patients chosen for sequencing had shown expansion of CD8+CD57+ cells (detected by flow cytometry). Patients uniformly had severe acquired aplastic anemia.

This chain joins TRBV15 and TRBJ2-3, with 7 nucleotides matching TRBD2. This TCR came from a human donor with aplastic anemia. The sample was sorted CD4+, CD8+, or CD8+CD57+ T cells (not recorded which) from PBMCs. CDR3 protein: CATSRGGNLRRESTDTQYF. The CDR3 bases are TGTGCCACCAGCAGGGGGGGGAACTTACGGAGGGAGAGCACAGATACGCAGTATTTT.